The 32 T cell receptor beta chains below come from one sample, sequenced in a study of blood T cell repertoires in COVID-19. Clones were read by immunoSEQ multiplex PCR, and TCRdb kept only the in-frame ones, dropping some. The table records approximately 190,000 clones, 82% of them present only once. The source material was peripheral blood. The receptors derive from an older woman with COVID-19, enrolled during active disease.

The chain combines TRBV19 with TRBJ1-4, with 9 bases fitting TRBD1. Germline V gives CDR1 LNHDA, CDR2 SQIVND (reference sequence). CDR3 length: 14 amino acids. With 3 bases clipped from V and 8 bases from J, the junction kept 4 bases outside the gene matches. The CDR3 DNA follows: TGTGCCAGTAGTATGGGACAGGGTGGAGAAAAACTGTTTTTT. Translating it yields CASSMGQGGEKLFF.

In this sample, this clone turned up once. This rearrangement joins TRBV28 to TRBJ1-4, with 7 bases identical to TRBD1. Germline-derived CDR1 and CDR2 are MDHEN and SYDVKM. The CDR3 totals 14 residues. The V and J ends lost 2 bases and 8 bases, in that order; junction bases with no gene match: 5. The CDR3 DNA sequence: TGTGCCAGCAGTTTAGAGACAGGGCACGAAAAACTGTTTTTT. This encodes CASSLETGHEKLFF.

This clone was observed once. As DNA, the CDR3 is TGTGCCAGCAGGCGGACAGGGAATGGAAACACCATATATTTT. The encoded protein is CASRRTGNGNTIYF. The chain uses TRBV6-5 and TRBJ1-3; TRBD1 matches at 8 bases. The CDR3 extends over 14 amino acids. Germline V gives CDR1 MNHEY, CDR2 SVGAGI. The junction had 4 bases not matched to a gene; V was cut back by 6 bases and J by 3 bases.

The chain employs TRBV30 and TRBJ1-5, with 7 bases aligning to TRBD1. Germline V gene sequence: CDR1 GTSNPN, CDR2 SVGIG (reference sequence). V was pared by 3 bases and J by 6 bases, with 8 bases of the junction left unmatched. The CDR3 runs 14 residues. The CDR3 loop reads CAWSRTGAGQPQHF. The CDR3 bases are TGTGCCTGGAGCCGAACAGGGGCAGGTCAGCCCCAGCATTTT.

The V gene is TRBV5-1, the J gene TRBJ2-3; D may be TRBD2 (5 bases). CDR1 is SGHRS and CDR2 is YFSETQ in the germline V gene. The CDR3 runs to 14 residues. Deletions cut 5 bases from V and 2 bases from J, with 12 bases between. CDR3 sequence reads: CASRLSRDTDTQYF. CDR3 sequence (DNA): TGCGCCAGCAGGCTTAGCCGGGACACAGATACGCAGTATTTT.

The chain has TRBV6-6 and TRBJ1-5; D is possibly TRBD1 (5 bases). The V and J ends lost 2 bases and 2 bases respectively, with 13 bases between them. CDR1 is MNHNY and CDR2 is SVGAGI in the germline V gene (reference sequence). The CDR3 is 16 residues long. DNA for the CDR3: TGTGCCAGCAGTTACCCCTGGGGCCAGGGCAATCAGCCCCAGCATTTT. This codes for CASSYPWGQGNQPQHF.

The CDR3 sequence is CATHRTNEKLFF. CDR3 nucleotides: TGTGCCACGCATCGGACTAATGAAAAACTGTTTTTT. The chain uses TRBV18 and TRBJ1-4; D unresolved. Germline V CDR1 and CDR2: KGHSH, LQKENI. The ends were cut back, 10 bases at V and 2 bases at J, with 8 bases in the middle. The length of the CDR3 is 12 residues.

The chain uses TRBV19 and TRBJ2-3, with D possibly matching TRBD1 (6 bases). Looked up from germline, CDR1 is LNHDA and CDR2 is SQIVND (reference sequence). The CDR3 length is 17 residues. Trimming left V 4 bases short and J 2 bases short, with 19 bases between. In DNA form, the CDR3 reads TGTGCCAGTAGTACACCTAGCAGGGGATCCCTCACAGATACGCAGTATTTT. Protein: CASSTPSRGSLTDTQYF.

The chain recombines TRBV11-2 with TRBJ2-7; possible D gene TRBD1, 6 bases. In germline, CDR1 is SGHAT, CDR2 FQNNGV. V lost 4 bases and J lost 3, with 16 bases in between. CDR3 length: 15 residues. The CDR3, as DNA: TGTGCCAGCAGCTACCGCTGGACAGCTAGCTACGAGCAGTACTTC. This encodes CASSYRWTASYEQYF.

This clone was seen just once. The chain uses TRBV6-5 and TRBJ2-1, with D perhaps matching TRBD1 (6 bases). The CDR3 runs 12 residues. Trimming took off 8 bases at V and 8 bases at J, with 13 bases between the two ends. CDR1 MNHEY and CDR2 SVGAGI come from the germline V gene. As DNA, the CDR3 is TGTGCCAGCGGACAGCAGGGCTATGAGCAGTTCTTC. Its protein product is CASGQQGYEQFF.

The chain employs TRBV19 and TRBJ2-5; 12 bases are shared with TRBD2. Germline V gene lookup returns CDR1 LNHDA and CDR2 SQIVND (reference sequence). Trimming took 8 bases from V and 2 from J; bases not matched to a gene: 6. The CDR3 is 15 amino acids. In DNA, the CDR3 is TGTGCCAGTTCCCGGACTAGCGGGGTTCAAGAGACCCAGTACTTC. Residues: CASSRTSGVQETQYF.

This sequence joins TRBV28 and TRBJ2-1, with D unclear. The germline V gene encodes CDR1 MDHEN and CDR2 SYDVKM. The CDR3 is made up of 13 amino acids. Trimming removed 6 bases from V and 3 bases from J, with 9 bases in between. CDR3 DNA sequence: TGTGCCAGCAGCCCACCCGGCTACAATGAGCAGTTCTTC. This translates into CASSPPGYNEQFF.

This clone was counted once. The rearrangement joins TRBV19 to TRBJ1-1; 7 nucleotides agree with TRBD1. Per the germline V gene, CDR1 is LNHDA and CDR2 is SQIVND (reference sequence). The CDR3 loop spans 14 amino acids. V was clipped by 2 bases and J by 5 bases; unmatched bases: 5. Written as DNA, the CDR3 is TGTGCCAGTAGTATAAGGACAGGAGGGACTGAAGCTTTCTTT. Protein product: CASSIRTGGTEAFF.

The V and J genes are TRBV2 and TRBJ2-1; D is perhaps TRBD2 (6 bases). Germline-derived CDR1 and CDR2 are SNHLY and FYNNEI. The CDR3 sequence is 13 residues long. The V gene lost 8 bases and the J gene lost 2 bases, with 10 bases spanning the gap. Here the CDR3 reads CASSRLAYNEQFF. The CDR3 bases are TGTGCCAGCTCTCGACTAGCCTACAATGAGCAGTTCTTC.

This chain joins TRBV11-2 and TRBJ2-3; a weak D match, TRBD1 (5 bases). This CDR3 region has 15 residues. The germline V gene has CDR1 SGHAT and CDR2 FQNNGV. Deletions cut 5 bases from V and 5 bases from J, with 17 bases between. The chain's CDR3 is CASSTRLGPGDTQYF. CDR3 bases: TGTGCCAGCAGCACCCGCCTGGGGCCGGGAGATACGCAGTATTTT.

CDR3 in amino acids: CASSSSGHSYNEQFF. The CDR3 coding sequence is TGTGCCAGCAGCTCTAGCGGTCACTCCTACAATGAGCAGTTCTTC. V and J are TRBV7-2 and TRBJ2-1; TRBD2 matches at 7 bases. J was trimmed by 0 bases and V by 4 bases; bases with no gene match: 3. Germline loops: CDR1 SGHTA, CDR2 FQGNSA. CDR3 length equals 15 residues.

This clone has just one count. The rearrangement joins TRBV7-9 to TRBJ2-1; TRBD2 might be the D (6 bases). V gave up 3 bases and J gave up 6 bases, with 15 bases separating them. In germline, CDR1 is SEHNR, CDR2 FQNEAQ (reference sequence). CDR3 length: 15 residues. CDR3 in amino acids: CASSLGLAPPNEQFF. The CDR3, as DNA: TGTGCCAGCAGCTTGGGGCTAGCGCCACCCAATGAGCAGTTCTTC.

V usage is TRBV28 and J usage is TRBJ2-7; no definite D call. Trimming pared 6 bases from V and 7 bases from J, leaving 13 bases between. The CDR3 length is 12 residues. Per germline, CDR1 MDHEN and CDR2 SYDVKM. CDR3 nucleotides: TGTGCCAGCAGCTCCCGGGTTCGGGAGCAGTACTTC. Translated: CASSSRVREQYF. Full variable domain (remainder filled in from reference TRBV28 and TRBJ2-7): DVKVTQSSRYLVKRTGEKVFLECVQDMDHENMFWYRQDPGLGLRLIYFSYDVKMKEKGDIPEGYSVSREKKERFSLILESASTNQTSMYLCASSSRVREQYFGPGTRLTVT.

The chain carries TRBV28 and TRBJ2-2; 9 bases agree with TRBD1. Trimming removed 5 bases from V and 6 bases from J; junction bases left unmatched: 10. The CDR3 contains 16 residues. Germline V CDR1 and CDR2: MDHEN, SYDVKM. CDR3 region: CASSTYRGRNPGELFF. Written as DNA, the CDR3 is TGTGCCAGCAGTACCTACAGGGGGCGAAATCCCGGGGAGCTGTTTTTT.

The chain's CDR3 is CSVEVQGNTEAFF. In DNA, the CDR3 is TGCAGCGTTGAAGTACAGGGGAACACTGAAGCTTTCTTT. This rearrangement joins TRBV29-1 to TRBJ1-1, with D tentatively TRBD1 (6 bases). In germline, CDR1 is SQVTM, CDR2 ANQGSEA. Trimming cost V 1 base and J 1 base, with 7 bases left between them. The CDR3 is made up of 13 amino acids.

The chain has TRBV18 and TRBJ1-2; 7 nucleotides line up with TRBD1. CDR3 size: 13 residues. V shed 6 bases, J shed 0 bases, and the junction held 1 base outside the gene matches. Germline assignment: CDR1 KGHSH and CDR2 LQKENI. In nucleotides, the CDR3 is TGTGCCAGCTCGGGGACAGCTAACTATGGCTACACCTTC. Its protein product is CASSGTANYGYTF.

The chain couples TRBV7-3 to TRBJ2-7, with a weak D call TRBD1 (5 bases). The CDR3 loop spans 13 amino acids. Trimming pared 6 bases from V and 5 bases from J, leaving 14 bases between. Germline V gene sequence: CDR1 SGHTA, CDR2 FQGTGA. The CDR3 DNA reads TGTGCCAGCAGTCCCACCCAGGGCCACGAGCAGTACTTC. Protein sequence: CASSPTQGHEQYF.

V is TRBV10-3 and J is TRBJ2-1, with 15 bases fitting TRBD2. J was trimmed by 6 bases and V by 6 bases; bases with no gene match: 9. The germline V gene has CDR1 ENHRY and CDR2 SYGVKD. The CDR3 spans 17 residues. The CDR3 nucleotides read TGTGCCATCAGATCAAGCCCGGGACTAGCGGGAGGCAATGAGCAGTTCTTC. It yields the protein CAIRSSPGLAGGNEQFF.

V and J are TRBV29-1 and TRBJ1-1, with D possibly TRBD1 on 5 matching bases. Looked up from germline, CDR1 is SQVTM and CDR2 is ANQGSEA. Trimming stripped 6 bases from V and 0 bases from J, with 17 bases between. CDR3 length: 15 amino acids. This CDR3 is CSVPADGQMNTEAFF. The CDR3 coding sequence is TGCAGCGTCCCGGCGGACGGACAAATGAACACTGAAGCTTTCTTT. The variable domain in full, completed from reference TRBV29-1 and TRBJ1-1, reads SAVISQKPSRDICQRGTSLTIQCQVDSQVTMMFWYRQQPGQSLTLIATANQGSEATYESGFVIDKFPISRPNLTFSTLTVSNMSPEDSSIYLCSVPADGQMNTEAFFGQGTRLTVV.

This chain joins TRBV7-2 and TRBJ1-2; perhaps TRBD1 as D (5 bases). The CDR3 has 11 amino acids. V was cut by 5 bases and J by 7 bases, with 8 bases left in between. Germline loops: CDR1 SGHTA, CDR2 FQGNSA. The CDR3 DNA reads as TGTGCCAGCAGCCAGACAGTTGGCTACACCTTC. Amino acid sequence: CASSQTVGYTF. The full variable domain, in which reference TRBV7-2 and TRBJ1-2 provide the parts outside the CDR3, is GAGVSQSPSNKVTEKGKDVELRCDPISGHTALYWYRQSLGQGLEFLIYFQGNSAPDKSGLPSDRFSAERTGGSVSTLTIQRTQQEDSAVYLCASSQTVGYTFGSGTRLTVV.

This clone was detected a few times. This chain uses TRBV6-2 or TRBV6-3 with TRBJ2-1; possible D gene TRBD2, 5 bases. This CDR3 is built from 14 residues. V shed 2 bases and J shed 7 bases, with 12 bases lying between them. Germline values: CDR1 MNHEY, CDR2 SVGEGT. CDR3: CASSYQRYLNEQFF. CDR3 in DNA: TGTGCCAGCAGTTACCAGCGGTACCTAAATGAGCAGTTCTTC.

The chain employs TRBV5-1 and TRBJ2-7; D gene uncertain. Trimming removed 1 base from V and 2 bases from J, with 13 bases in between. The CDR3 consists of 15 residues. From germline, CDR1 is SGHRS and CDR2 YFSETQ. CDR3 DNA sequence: TGCGCCAGCAGCTTGACAGACACCAGAGCCTACGAGCAGTACTTC. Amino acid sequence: CASSLTDTRAYEQYF.

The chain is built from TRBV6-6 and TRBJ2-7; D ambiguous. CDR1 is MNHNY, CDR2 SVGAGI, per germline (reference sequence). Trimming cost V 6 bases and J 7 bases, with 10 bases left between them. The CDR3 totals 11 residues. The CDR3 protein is CASSTRGEQYF. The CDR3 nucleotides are TGTGCCAGCAGCACAAGAGGAGAGCAGTACTTC.

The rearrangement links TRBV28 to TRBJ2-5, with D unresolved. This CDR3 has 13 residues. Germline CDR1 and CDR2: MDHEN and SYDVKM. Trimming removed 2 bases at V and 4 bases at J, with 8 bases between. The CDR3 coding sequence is TGTGCCAGCAGTTTAACTGCGATAGAGACCCAGTACTTC. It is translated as CASSLTAIETQYF.

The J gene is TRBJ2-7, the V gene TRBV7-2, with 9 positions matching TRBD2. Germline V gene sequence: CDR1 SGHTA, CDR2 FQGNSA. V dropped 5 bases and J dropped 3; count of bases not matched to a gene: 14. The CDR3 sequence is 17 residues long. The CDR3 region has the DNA TGTGCCAGCAGCCCCCTGCTGACTAGCGGTATCGTCTACGAGCAGTACGTC. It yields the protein CASSPLLTSGIVYEQYV.

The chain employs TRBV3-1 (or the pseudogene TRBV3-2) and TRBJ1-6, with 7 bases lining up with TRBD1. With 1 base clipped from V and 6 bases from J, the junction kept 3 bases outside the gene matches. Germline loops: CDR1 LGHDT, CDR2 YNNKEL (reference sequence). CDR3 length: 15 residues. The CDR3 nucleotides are TGTGCCAGCAGCCAAGGAGGGACAGCTAATTCACCCCTCCACTTT. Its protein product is CASSQGGTANSPLHF.

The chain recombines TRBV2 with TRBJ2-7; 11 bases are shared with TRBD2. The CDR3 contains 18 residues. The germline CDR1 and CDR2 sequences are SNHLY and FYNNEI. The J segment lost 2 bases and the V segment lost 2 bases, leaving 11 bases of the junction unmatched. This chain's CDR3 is CASSEPLAGAVAPYEQYF. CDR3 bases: TGTGCCAGCAGTGAACCACTAGCGGGAGCAGTAGCGCCCTACGAGCAGTACTTC.